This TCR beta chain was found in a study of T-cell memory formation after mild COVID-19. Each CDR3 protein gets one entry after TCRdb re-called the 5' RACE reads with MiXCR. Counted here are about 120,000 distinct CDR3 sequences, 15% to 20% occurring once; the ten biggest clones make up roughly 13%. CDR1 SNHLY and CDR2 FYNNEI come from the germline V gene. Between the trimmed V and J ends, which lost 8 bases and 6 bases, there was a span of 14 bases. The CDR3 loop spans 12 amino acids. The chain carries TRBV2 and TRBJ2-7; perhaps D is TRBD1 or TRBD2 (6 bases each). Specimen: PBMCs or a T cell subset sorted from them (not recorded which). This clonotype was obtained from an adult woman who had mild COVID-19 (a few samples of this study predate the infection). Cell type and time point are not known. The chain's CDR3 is CASSEGGGEQYF. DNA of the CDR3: TGTGCCAGCTCCGAAGGGGGAGGCGAGCAGTACTTC.